The 27 T cell receptor beta chains given below trace back to one sample, sequenced in a study of response to subunit inactivated influenza vaccine. TCRdb redid the calling of the RT-PCR reads with MiXCR, one entry per CDR3 protein. The profile shows 650,000 or so distinct CDR3 sequences, 14% of them singletons. The sequencing used PBMCs from blood, collected less than 15 days before vaccination. The source is a middle-aged man who received an inactivated influenza vaccine.

This clonotype appeared a few times. The chain links TRBV5-1 to TRBJ2-6; TRBD1 matches 9 bases. V shed 0 bases and J 1 base; nucleotides not matched to a gene: 5. Per germline, CDR1 SGHRS and CDR2 YFSETQ. The CDR3 has 18 amino acids. The DNA of the CDR3 is TGCGCCAGCAGCTTGGAGCCGGGACAGGGATCTGGGGCCAACGTCCTGACTTTC. The encoded protein is CASSLEPGQGSGANVLTF.

In this sample, this clonotype turned up many times. The chain carries TRBV6-1 and TRBJ1-2; D perhaps matches TRBD1 (5 bases). This CDR3 region has 15 residues. The germline V gene encodes CDR1 MNHNS and CDR2 SASEGT. V lost 7 bases, J lost 8 bases, and 23 bases lay in between. The CDR3 coding sequence is TGTGCCAGCACCTGGGGGACCCTCTCCGGTGGAGGCTACACCTTC. Amino acids: CASTWGTLSGGGYTF.

This clonotype was found a few times. The chain is built from TRBV12-3 or TRBV12-4 and TRBJ2-3; 8 bases are shared with TRBD2. Losses at the gene ends were 7 bases for V and 1 base for J; bases not matched to a gene: 10. The CDR3 has 16 residues. The CDR3 is CASTNLRGVGTDTQYF. The DNA for the CDR3 is TGTGCCAGCACCAACTTGCGGGGGGTGGGCACAGATACGCAGTATTTT.

This clonotype showed up many times. The V and J genes are TRBV7-6 and TRBJ2-7, with TRBD1 identical over 9 bases. This CDR3 spans 15 amino acids. Germline trimming cut 1 base from V and 3 bases from J; bases unmatched to any gene: 4. Per germline, CDR1 SGHVS and CDR2 FNYEAQ. The CDR3 DNA follows: TGTGCCAGCAGCTTAGTTGGACAGGGGAACTACGAGCAGTACTTC. Its protein is CASSLVGQGNYEQYF.

This clonotype was seen only a few times. This sequence joins TRBV7-8 and TRBJ1-2; D gene ambiguous. CDR1 is SGHVS, CDR2 FQNEAQ, per germline. This CDR3 has 16 amino acids. Trimming took 0 bases from V and 2 from J, leaving 13 bases between them. CDR3 protein: CASSLARWQENYGYTF. In DNA, the CDR3 is TGTGCCAGCAGCTTAGCGCGGTGGCAGGAGAACTATGGCTACACCTTC.

The V and J genes are TRBV6-2 or TRBV6-3 and TRBJ2-6; the match to TRBD2 covers 7 bases. V shed 0 bases, J shed 2 bases, and the junction held 4 bases outside the gene matches. This CDR3 region has 17 residues. The V gene's germline CDR1 is MNHEY and CDR2 SVGEGT. CDR3 sequence reads: CASSYSGLAAGANVLTF. In nucleotides, the CDR3 is TGTGCCAGCAGTTACTCGGGCCTAGCGGCTGGGGCCAACGTCCTGACTTTC.

This clonotype was seen a few times. This rearrangement joins TRBV21-1 to TRBJ2-7; the table's D call TRBD2 went unverified against the DNA. TRBV21-1 is a pseudogene locus. This CDR3 is built from 17 residues. The CDR3 sequence is CASSKMKPPTASYEQYF. CDR3 in DNA: TGTGCCAGCAGCAAGATGAAACCGCCGACGGCTAGCTACGAGCAGTACTTC.

CDR3 DNA sequence: TGCAGTGCTAGACCCCGGCAGGAGACTAACTATGGCTACACCTTC. It encodes CSARPRQETNYGYTF. The rearrangement links TRBV20-1 to TRBJ1-2; D uncertain. V lost 2 bases and J 0 bases, leaving 13 bases between the germline ends. Germline V gene data show CDR1 as DFQATT and CDR2 as SNEGSKA (reference sequence). The CDR3 is made up of 15 amino acids.

This clonotype was recorded a few times. The CDR3 DNA follows: TGTGCCAGCAGCCGCACCCCGGCGGGTGCTTTCTTAGGGAACACCGGGGAGCTGTTTTTT. It encodes CASSRTPAGAFLGNTGELFF. The rearrangement joins TRBV27 to TRBJ2-2; possible D gene TRBD2, 5 bases. Trimming shortened V by 6 bases and J by 1 base, and 27 bases separated the two germline ends. CDR1 and CDR2 from the germline V gene are MNHEY and SMNVEV (reference sequence). The CDR3 sequence is 20 residues long.

The chain carries TRBV20-1 and TRBJ2-1, with D possibly TRBD2 on 5 matching bases. Germline V gene data show CDR1 as DFQATT and CDR2 as SNEGSKA (reference sequence). Trimming shortened V by 8 bases and J by 9 bases, and 17 bases separated the two germline ends. The CDR3 has 12 amino acids. CDR3 amino acids: CSISGIQSEQFF. The CDR3 coding sequence is TGCAGTATAAGCGGAATACAAAGTGAGCAGTTCTTC.

J is TRBJ2-7 and V is TRBV7-9; 8 bases map to TRBD1. Per the germline V gene, CDR1 is SEHNR and CDR2 is FQNEAQ (reference sequence). Trimming removed 3 bases from V and 3 bases from J; junction bases left unmatched: 7. CDR3 length: 15 amino acids. This chain's CDR3 is CASSFPYRGSYEQYF. CDR3 DNA sequence: TGTGCCAGCAGCTTTCCTTACAGGGGGAGCTACGAGCAGTACTTC.

Many counts were recorded for this clonotype. V gene TRBV3-1 combines with J gene TRBJ2-1; no firm D call. Germline CDR1 reads LGHDT; CDR2 reads YNNKEL (reference sequence). V gave up 0 bases and J gave up 4 bases, with 7 bases separating them. The CDR3 has 14 residues. CDR3 DNA sequence: TGTGCCAGCAGCCAAGATGGGATTTACAATGAGCAGTTCTTC. Translated: CASSQDGIYNEQFF.

A remark on this clonotype: Given a much more abundant clone one base away, this may be a read error. The rearrangement uses TRBV29-1 and TRBJ2-3; D is ambiguous. The CDR3 covers 10 residues. Per germline, CDR1 SQVTM and CDR2 ANQGSEA. The CDR3 is CSVSTDTQFF. As DNA, the CDR3 is TGCAGCGTTTCCACAGATACGCAGTTTTTT.

This chain connects TRBV7-9 to TRBJ2-3; possibly TRBD2 for D (5 bases). This CDR3 is built from 15 residues. V was trimmed by 3 bases and J by 1 base, leaving 11 bases between them. The germline V gene encodes CDR1 SEHNR and CDR2 FQNEAQ (reference sequence). The CDR3 is CASSFSATRTDTQYF. CDR3 coding DNA: TGTGCCAGCAGCTTTAGCGCTACCCGCACAGATACGCAGTATTTT.

The DNA of the CDR3 is TGTGCCAGCAGGGAGACAGACAGGGGGCGAGGTAAAAAACTGTTTTTT. Translation: CASRETDRGRGKKLFF. The rearrangement joins TRBV27 to TRBJ1-4; 10 bases line up with TRBD1. Germline loops: CDR1 MNHEY, CDR2 SMNVEV (reference sequence). Losses at the gene ends were 6 bases for V and 9 bases for J; bases not matched to a gene: 13. The CDR3 spans 16 residues. The full variable domain, rest sourced from reference TRBV27 and TRBJ1-4, is EAQVTQNPRYLITVTGKKLTVTCSQNMNHEYMSWYRQDPGLGLRQIYYSMNVEVTDKGDVPEGYKVSRKEKRNFPLILESPSPNQTSLYFCASRETDRGRGKKLFFGSGTQLSVL.

This clonotype appeared a few times. The chain couples TRBV4-2 to TRBJ2-4; maybe TRBD2 (5 bases). Trimming pared 0 bases from V and 8 bases from J, leaving 14 bases between. This CDR3 region has 15 residues. Per germline, CDR1 LGHNA and CDR2 YNFKEQ. This CDR3 reads CASSQDQDGSYIQYF. Here the CDR3 DNA reads TGTGCCAGCAGCCAAGATCAAGATGGGAGTTACATTCAGTACTTC.

The chain couples TRBV14 to TRBJ2-7; perhaps TRBD1 as D (5 bases). Germline loops: CDR1 SGHDN, CDR2 FVKESK. V was clipped by 3 bases and J by 10 bases, with 13 bases between them. The length of the CDR3 is 12 residues. CDR3 bases: TGTGCCAGCAGCCACTACGACAGTCCACAGTACTTC. Translation gives CASSHYDSPQYF. Full variable domain (remainder filled in from reference TRBV14 and TRBJ2-7): EAGVTQFPSHSVIEKGQTVTLRCDPISGHDNLYWYRRVMGKEIKFLLHFVKESKQDESGMPNNRFLAERTGGTYSTLKVQPAELEDSGVYFCASSHYDSPQYFGPGTRLTVT.

The J gene is TRBJ2-7, the V gene TRBV7-2; no definite D call. The germline V gene has CDR1 SGHTA and CDR2 FQGNSA. The CDR3 has 13 residues. The V gene lost 1 base and the J gene lost 4 bases, with 8 bases spanning the gap. The CDR3 sequence: CASSLEPGYEQYF. The CDR3 DNA reads as TGTGCCAGCAGCTTAGAGCCAGGTTACGAGCAGTACTTC.

This clonotype was observed at least ten times. This rearrangement joins TRBV20-1 to TRBJ1-4; D gene unclear. From germline, CDR1 is DFQATT and CDR2 SNEGSKA (reference sequence). This CDR3 has 11 residues. V shed 4 bases and J shed 5 bases, with 5 bases lying between them. CDR3 in amino acids: CSAKANEKLFF. The CDR3 DNA follows: TGCAGTGCTAAAGCCAATGAAAAACTGTTTTTT.

In its sample, this clonotype was seen a few times. This chain uses TRBV4-3 with TRBJ2-6; a weak D match, TRBD1 (6 bases). V gave up 3 bases and J gave up 0 bases, with 18 bases separating them. This CDR3 spans 19 amino acids. Per the germline V gene, CDR1 is LGHNA and CDR2 is YSLEER. The CDR3: CASSQDRDTDGSGANVLTF. DNA for the CDR3: TGCGCCAGCAGCCAGGACCGGGACACAGACGGCTCTGGGGCCAACGTCCTGACTTTC.

The CDR3 loop reads CSARPPSGGRETQYF. CDR3 bases: TGCAGTGCGCGACCCCCTAGCGGGGGGAGGGAGACCCAGTACTTC. The gene calls are TRBV20-1 and TRBJ2-5; 11 bases are shared with TRBD2. The V and J ends lost 6 bases and 5 bases, in that order; junction bases with no gene match: 11. Germline CDR1 and CDR2: DFQATT and SNEGSKA (reference sequence). The CDR3 covers 15 residues.

This clonotype has just a few counts. V and J are TRBV5-1 and TRBJ2-5; 8 bases agree with TRBD1. This CDR3 contains 15 residues. The ends lost 4 bases at V and 4 bases at J; junction bases unmatched: 9. Germline values: CDR1 SGHRS, CDR2 YFSETQ. The CDR3 nucleotides read TGCGCCAGCAGCATCGGGACAGGTGATTTAGAGACCCAGTACTTC. It codes for CASSIGTGDLETQYF.

The sample holds a few counts of this clonotype. The CDR3 region has the DNA TGCAGTGCTAGTCCCACTAGCCCTAGTCCAGATACGCAGTATTTT. Translated, it gives CSASPTSPSPDTQYF. The J gene is TRBJ2-3, the V gene TRBV20-1; D possibly corresponds to TRBD2 (6 bases). Trimming left V 3 bases short and J 4 bases short, with 17 bases between. In germline, CDR1 is DFQATT, CDR2 SNEGSKA (reference sequence). This CDR3 has 15 residues.

This clonotype was detected only a few times. This chain uses TRBV20-1 with TRBJ1-5, with D perhaps TRBD1 (5 bases). The V end lost 3 bases, the J end lost 4 bases, and 13 bases lay between the germline ends. Germline V gives CDR1 DFQATT, CDR2 SNEGSKA (reference sequence). The CDR3 is 14 residues long. The CDR3 sequence is CSARDTGLNQPQHF. The CDR3 coding sequence is TGCAGTGCTAGGGACACAGGTTTAAATCAGCCCCAGCATTTT.

There are many counts of this clonotype. The V gene is TRBV11-1, the J gene TRBJ2-5; TRBD2 matches 8 bases. The CDR3 has 14 residues. Trimming took 3 bases from V and 3 from J; bases not matched to a gene: 3. The V gene's germline CDR1 is SGHAT and CDR2 FQDESV (reference sequence). The CDR3 coding sequence is TGTGCCAGCAGCTTGGAACTAGCGGAAGAGACCCAGTACTTC. Translating it yields CASSLELAEETQYF.

This clonotype showed up many times. The chain carries TRBV12-3 or TRBV12-4 and TRBJ1-1; 8 nucleotides agree with TRBD1. The CDR3 loop spans 15 amino acids. Trimming removed 5 bases from V and 2 bases from J; junction bases left unmatched: 7. CDR3 amino acids: CASSNAGGINTEAFF. In DNA form, the CDR3 reads TGTGCCAGCAGTAACGCAGGGGGCATTAACACTGAAGCTTTCTTT.

The J gene is TRBJ2-3, the V gene TRBV2; 11 nucleotides match TRBD2. CDR3 length: 16 residues. Trimming cost V 10 bases and J 6 bases; bases outside gene matches: 15. Germline lookup yields CDR1 SNHLY and CDR2 FYNNEI. The CDR3 loop reads CATLLAGGPLGDTQYF. For the CDR3, the DNA is TGTGCCACCCTTTTAGCGGGGGGGCCCCTGGGGGATACGCAGTATTTT.